The text below deals with one TCR beta chain. Its target is unknown. PCR primers comprised 60 Vbeta and 13 Jbeta primers. Sequenced by immunoSEQ multiplex PCR; TCRdb stores in-frame clones only, minus some. The sample holds around 250,000 clones, about 81% seen once. Trimming pared 8 bases from V and 14 bases from J, leaving 27 bases between. Germline CDR1 MDHEN, CDR2 SYDVKM. This CDR3 region has 14 residues. This entry comes from a study of cytomegalovirus exposure and HLA in healthy donors. Study-level results: Prior analysis indicated that the majority of TCR beta V segments exhibited productivity approximately 90% or approximately 30% of the time. TCR beta V- and J-gene trimming was later associated with a missense DCLRE1C variant. The Asian-associated ancestry cluster reportedly had fewer N-insertions than the approximately 650-donor mean in a later analysis.

The TCR originated in a woman in her fifties or sixties in good health and CMV-seropositive. The material sequenced was PBMCs. This chain connects TRBV28 to TRBJ1-2; D perhaps matches TRBD1 (6 bases). DNA of the CDR3: TGTGCCAGCTGTATGGCGGGGGCTTTCCACCCTAGTACCTTC. As protein: CASCMAGAFHPSTF.